The rows below give T cell receptor beta chains drawn from one sample of a study of T cell clonotyping in hematopoietic cell transplantation. The protocol was immunoSEQ multiplex PCR, while the TCRdb copy is restricted to in-frame clones and leaves out a portion. Among approximately 44,000 clones listed, less than 95% were seen once. The specimen sequenced was peripheral blood mononuclear cells. These TCRs come from a woman aged 45-60 years in good health. Some clones in this sample may be carry-over from other donors' samples. CDR3s include the opening cysteine and the closing phenylalanine or tryptophan. Each record gives: clone size, J gene, D gene, V gene, CDR3 DNA, CDR3 protein. A D gene is named only where the DNA matches it firmly. Part of the rows lack a size; the others show once, few, many or a class for expanded clones.

clone_size: NA
j_call: TRBJ2-2
d_call: NA
v_call: TRBV4-3
cdr3_nt: TGCGCCAGCAGCCAAGATCGAGGGGGGAACACCGGGGAGCTGTTTTTT
cdr3_aa: CASSQDRGGNTGELFF

clone_size: NA
j_call: TRBJ1-1
d_call: TRBD1
v_call: TRBV6-1
cdr3_nt: TGTGCCAGCAGACAGGGGTGGGCTTTCTTT
cdr3_aa: CASRQGWAFF

clone_size: NA
j_call: TRBJ1-5
d_call: NA
v_call: TRBV2
cdr3_nt: TGTGCCAGCAGACCCACGGGGGCTCAGCCCCAGCATTTT
cdr3_aa: CASRPTGAQPQHF

clone_size: NA
j_call: TRBJ1-1
d_call: NA
v_call: TRBV2
cdr3_nt: TGTGCCAGTCATGGAGGGGGTTTCACTGAAGCTTTCTTT
cdr3_aa: CASHGGGFTEAFF

clone_size: NA
j_call: TRBJ1-2
d_call: TRBD1
v_call: TRBV6-4
cdr3_nt: TGTGCCAGCAGTGAGACAGGGAGCGGCTACACCTTC
cdr3_aa: CASSETGSGYTF

clone_size: NA
j_call: TRBJ1-4
d_call: NA
v_call: TRBV10-3
cdr3_nt: TGTGCCATCGGAACAGACACTAATGAAAAACTGTTTTTT
cdr3_aa: CAIGTDTNEKLFF

clone_size: NA
j_call: TRBJ1-1
d_call: NA
v_call: TRBV11-3
cdr3_nt: TGTGCCAGCAGCTTGGGAGGTTTGAACACTGAAGCTTTCTTT
cdr3_aa: CASSLGGLNTEAFF

clone_size: NA
j_call: TRBJ1-5
d_call: NA
v_call: TRBV4-2
cdr3_nt: TGTGCCAGCAGTCCATCCGAGGGCAATCAGCCCCAGCATTTT
cdr3_aa: CASSPSEGNQPQHF

clone_size: NA
j_call: TRBJ1-4
d_call: NA
v_call: TRBV5-4
cdr3_nt: TGTGCCAGCAGCTTTTGGAGAGATGAAAAACTGTTTTTT
cdr3_aa: CASSFWRDEKLFF

clone_size: NA
j_call: TRBJ1-5
d_call: NA
v_call: TRBV2
cdr3_nt: TGTGCCAGCAGCCCTGACAGTAGCAATCAGCCCCAGCATTTT
cdr3_aa: CASSPDSSNQPQHF

clone_size: NA
j_call: TRBJ1-1
d_call: TRBD1
v_call: TRBV7-2
cdr3_nt: TGTGCCAGCAGCCTCGGGACAGTCCCAACTGAAGCTTTCTTT
cdr3_aa: CASSLGTVPTEAFF

clone_size: NA
j_call: TRBJ1-2
d_call: TRBD1
v_call: TRBV4-3
cdr3_nt: TGCGCCAGCAGCCAATACCCCGGACAGGCAACTAACTATGGCTACACCTTC
cdr3_aa: CASSQYPGQATNYGYTF

clone_size: NA
j_call: TRBJ2-7
d_call: NA
v_call: TRBV15
cdr3_nt: TGTGCCACCAGCAGAGATCTTACGGGCTTTAGCTCCTACGAGCAGTACTTC
cdr3_aa: CATSRDLTGFSSYEQYF

clone_size: NA
j_call: TRBJ2-7
d_call: TRBD1
v_call: TRBV19
cdr3_nt: TGTGCCAGTAGTAACCCGGGACAGGCCTACGAGCAGTACTTC
cdr3_aa: CASSNPGQAYEQYF

clone_size: once
j_call: TRBJ2-2
d_call: NA
v_call: TRBV5-1
cdr3_nt: TGCGCCAGCAGCTTGGGAGGCACCGGGGAGCTGTTTTTT
cdr3_aa: CASSLGGTGELFF

clone_size: once
j_call: TRBJ2-5
d_call: NA
v_call: TRBV5-1
cdr3_nt: TGCGCCAGCAGCTTGGCGGGCCATGGAGAGACCCAGTACTTC
cdr3_aa: CASSLAGHGETQYF

clone_size: NA
j_call: TRBJ1-6
d_call: NA
v_call: TRBV10-3
cdr3_nt: TGTGCCATCAGTGAGTCCGGGACGGCGTATAATTCACCCCTCCACTTT
cdr3_aa: CAISESGTAYNSPLHF

clone_size: few
j_call: TRBJ2-7
d_call: NA
v_call: TRBV30
cdr3_nt: TGTGCCTGGACCCAGTCGCGACCCTACGAGCAGTACTTC
cdr3_aa: CAWTQSRPYEQYF

clone_size: NA
j_call: TRBJ2-7
d_call: NA
v_call: TRBV12-5
cdr3_nt: TGTGCTAGTGGTTTGGTTGGTCGTGAATTGGTTACAGGAAGGGGACACCCCTTCGAGCAGTACTTC
cdr3_aa: CASGLVGRELVTGRGHPFEQYF

clone_size: NA
j_call: TRBJ2-2
d_call: NA
v_call: TRBV10-3
cdr3_nt: TGTGCCATCAGTCCCAGGGTTCCCGGGGAGCTGTTTTTT
cdr3_aa: CAISPRVPGELFF

clone_size: NA
j_call: TRBJ2-6
d_call: TRBD1
v_call: TRBV19
cdr3_nt: TGTGCCAGTAGTACAATCGGGGGACAGGGGGCATTCTCTGGGGCCAACGTCCTGACTTTC
cdr3_aa: CASSTIGGQGAFSGANVLTF

clone_size: NA
j_call: TRBJ1-1
d_call: NA
v_call: TRBV5-1
cdr3_nt: TGCGCCAGCAGCTTTTTTTTTGGCACTGAAGCTTTCTTT
cdr3_aa: CASSFFFGTEAFF

clone_size: NA
j_call: TRBJ2-5
d_call: NA
v_call: TRBV21-1
cdr3_nt: TGTGCCAGCAGCAAAGGAGCGACAGGCCTTCCTAGCCGGGGCGAGACCCAGTACTTC
cdr3_aa: CASSKGATGLPSRGETQYF

clone_size: once
j_call: TRBJ2-1
d_call: NA
v_call: TRBV2
cdr3_nt: TGTGCCAGCGTCGGGGGGCGGAGCTCCTACAATGAGCAGTTCTTC
cdr3_aa: CASVGGRSSYNEQFF

clone_size: NA
j_call: TRBJ2-3
d_call: TRBD2
v_call: TRBV6-6
cdr3_nt: TGTGCCAGCTCACCTCCTCGGCGGGGGGTCACAGATACGCAGTATTTT
cdr3_aa: CASSPPRRGVTDTQYF

clone_size: NA
j_call: TRBJ2-1
d_call: NA
v_call: TRBV7-2
cdr3_nt: TGTGCCAGCAGCTCCCGGGACGGATACAATGAGCAGTTCTTC
cdr3_aa: CASSSRDGYNEQFF

clone_size: NA
j_call: TRBJ1-5
d_call: NA
v_call: TRBV5-1
cdr3_nt: TGCGCCAGCAGCTTGCGGCCCCAGCATTTT
cdr3_aa: CASSLRPQHF

clone_size: NA
j_call: TRBJ2-2
d_call: TRBD1
v_call: TRBV9
cdr3_nt: TGTGCCAGCAGCCCAGGACAGGTAGCATGGGGGTCCGGGGAGCTGTTTTTT
cdr3_aa: CASSPGQVAWGSGELFF

clone_size: NA
j_call: TRBJ1-1
d_call: NA
v_call: TRBV7-8
cdr3_nt: TGTGCCAGCAGCGTAAACCGGGTCCGGGGCACTGAAGCTTTCTTT
cdr3_aa: CASSVNRVRGTEAFF